Detailed here is one T cell receptor beta chain. Its antigen is currently unknown. The method was immunoSEQ multiplex PCR; TCRdb's version includes in-frame clones alone and lacks a portion of them. The table includes 55,000 to 80,000 clones, 65% to 80% detected once. The length of the CDR3 is 14 residues. Trimming removed 9 bases at V and 4 bases at J, with 16 bases between. From germline, CDR1 is SGHDN and CDR2 FVKESK. These data come from a study of T cell responses to AZD1222 COVID-19 vaccine. Study observations and caveats: Donors skewed white British and female; clonal diversity was possibly underestimated. Two AZD1222 doses significantly raised spike-specific TCR breadth and depth over controls. Across spike, vaccine-associated CD4 TCRs were found, dominant at 160-218 and 743-854. No day 14 peak samples; only post-peak repertoires were characterized.

V is TRBV14 and J is TRBJ2-1; D possibly corresponds to TRBD2 (6 bases). Sequenced here: peripheral blood, sampled on day 0 of AZD1222 vaccination. This sequence was found in an adult in good health. CDR3 residues: CASGIGGGYNEQFF. In DNA form, the CDR3 reads TGTGCCAGTGGTATCGGGGGAGGTTACAATGAGCAGTTCTTC.